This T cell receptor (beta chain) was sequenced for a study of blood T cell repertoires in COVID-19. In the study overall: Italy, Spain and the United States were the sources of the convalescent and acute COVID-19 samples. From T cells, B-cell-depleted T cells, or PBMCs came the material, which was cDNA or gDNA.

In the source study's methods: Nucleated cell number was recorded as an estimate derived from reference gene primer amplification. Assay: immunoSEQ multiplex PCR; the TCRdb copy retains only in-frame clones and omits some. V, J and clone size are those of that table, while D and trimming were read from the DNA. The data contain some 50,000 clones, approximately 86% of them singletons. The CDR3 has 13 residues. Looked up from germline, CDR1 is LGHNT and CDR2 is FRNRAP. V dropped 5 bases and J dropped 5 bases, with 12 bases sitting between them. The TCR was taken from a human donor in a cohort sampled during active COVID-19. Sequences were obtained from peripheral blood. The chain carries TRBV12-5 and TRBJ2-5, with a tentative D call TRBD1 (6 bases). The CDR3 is CASGRGQGETQYF. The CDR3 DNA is TGTGCTAGTGGTCGAGGCCAGGGGGAGACCCAGTACTTC.